This T cell receptor (beta chain) stems from a study of TIL therapy for anti-PD-1-resistant metastatic lung cancer. CDR3 length: 14 amino acids. From germline, CDR1 is LNHNV and CDR2 YYDKDF (reference sequence). The V end lost 5 bases, the J end lost 6 bases, and 16 bases lay between the germline ends. Time point of the sample: pre-treatment sample, taken before nivolumab and TIL therapy. Sequencing used immunoSEQ v3. Generated by immunoSEQ multiplex PCR, the TCRdb table keeps only in-frame clones and is missing some. The table has 54,000 or so clones, roughly 80% seen once. Here the sequenced sample was blood, taken at baseline. The receptor was isolated from a person aged 30 to 80 with non-small cell lung cancer. The chain carries TRBV15 and TRBJ1-1; the D gene is possibly TRBD1 (5 bases). CDR3 protein: CATSDRLRDSEAFF. The DNA of the CDR3 is TGTGCCACCAGCGACAGACTCCGGGACTCTGAAGCTTTCTTT.